This is a list of T cell receptor beta chains from one sample in a study of blood T cell repertoires in COVID-19. Some clones are missing from TCRdb's copy, which holds only in-frame ones; the method was immunoSEQ multiplex PCR. The repertoire includes 150,000 to 200,000 clones, approximately 88% of them detected once, and roughly 8.6% sits in the top ten. Material for sequencing was PBMCs or T cells enriched from blood (not recorded which). The source is a woman under 30 who had recovered from COVID-19. Both conserved end residues are part of each CDR3. The order of the fields is J gene, V gene, clone size, D gene, CDR3 protein, CDR3 DNA. D genes are given only for firm matches. For some rows the clone size is stated as once, few or many, or as a class when expanded; others skip it.

J: TRBJ1-1
V: TRBV5-1
size: -
D: TRBD1
CDR3: CASSPRTGNTEAFF
DNA: TGCGCCAGCAGCCCCCGGACAGGGAACACTGAAGCTTTCTTT

J: TRBJ2-1
V: TRBV7-3
size: -
D: -
CDR3: CASSPLIGGANEQFF
DNA: TGTGCCAGCAGCCCCCTCATTGGCGGTGCCAATGAGCAGTTCTTC

J: TRBJ1-3
V: TRBV25-1
size: -
D: TRBD1
CDR3: CASSEPGGTGVSGNTIYF
DNA: TGTGCCAGCAGTGAACCGGGCGGGACAGGGGTCTCTGGAAACACCATATATTTT

J: TRBJ1-2
V: TRBV24-1
size: -
D: -
CDR3: CATSSDSAFGYTF
DNA: TGTGCCACCAGTAGCGACAGTGCCTTTGGCTACACCTTC

J: TRBJ1-6
V: TRBV28
size: -
D: TRBD1
CDR3: CASSPNGQGANSPLHF
DNA: TGTGCCAGCAGTCCGAATGGACAGGGGGCCAATTCACCCCTCCACTTT

J: TRBJ2-7
V: TRBV4-2
size: -
D: -
CDR3: CASSQEQFSEQYF
DNA: TGTGCCAGCAGCCAAGAGCAGTTCAGCGAGCAGTACTTC

J: TRBJ2-7
V: TRBV3-1/TRBV3-2
size: -
D: -
CDR3: CASSPRVGGGRNEQYF
DNA: TGTGCCAGCAGCCCCCGGGTAGGGGGGGGCCGAAACGAGCAGTACTTC

J: TRBJ2-7
V: TRBV7-2
size: -
D: -
CDR3: CASSSRQKTYEQYF
DNA: TGTGCCAGCAGCTCCCGACAGAAAACCTACGAGCAGTACTTC

J: TRBJ1-3
V: TRBV28
size: -
D: -
CDR3: CASLQTSGNTIYF
DNA: TGTGCCAGCTTACAGACCTCTGGAAACACCATATATTTT

J: TRBJ1-3
V: TRBV14
size: -
D: -
CDR3: CASSQVHREWGPGNTIYF
DNA: TGTGCCAGCAGCCAAGTTCATCGGGAATGGGGGCCTGGAAACACCATATATTTT

J: TRBJ2-1
V: TRBV5-4
size: -
D: -
CDR3: CASSSPQEQFF
DNA: TGTGCCAGCAGCTCCCCCCAGGAGCAGTTCTTC

J: TRBJ1-2
V: TRBV4-3
size: -
D: TRBD1
CDR3: CASSPGQGGSYGYTF
DNA: TGCGCCAGCAGCCCCGGACAGGGGGGTAGCTATGGCTACACCTTC

J: TRBJ1-5
V: TRBV6-5
size: -
D: -
CDR3: CASSYSRVQQPQHF
DNA: TGTGCCAGCAGTTACTCGAGGGTGCAACAGCCCCAGCATTTT

J: TRBJ1-4
V: TRBV18
size: -
D: TRBD1
CDR3: CASSPRQGIGTNEKLFF
DNA: TGTGCCAGCTCACCCCGACAGGGGATCGGGACTAATGAAAAACTGTTTTTT

J: TRBJ1-1
V: TRBV6-4
size: -
D: TRBD1
CDR3: CASSDWGDRGFGNTEAFF
DNA: TGTGCCAGCAGTGACTGGGGGGACAGGGGCTTTGGAAACACTGAAGCTTTCTTT

J: TRBJ2-1
V: TRBV5-4
size: -
D: -
CDR3: CASRRRGPNFNEQFF
DNA: TGTGCCAGCAGGAGGCGGGGCCCAAACTTCAATGAGCAGTTCTTC

J: TRBJ1-3
V: TRBV6-6
size: -
D: TRBD1
CDR3: CASSFSGGEYGNTIYF
DNA: TGTGCCAGCAGTTTTTCAGGGGGCGAGTATGGAAACACCATATATTTT

J: TRBJ2-6
V: TRBV25-1
size: -
D: -
CDR3: CASTDGVGLFSGANVLTF
DNA: TGTGCCAGCACCGACGGGGTAGGATTGTTCTCTGGGGCCAACGTCCTGACTTTC

J: TRBJ2-4
V: TRBV28
size: -
D: TRBD1
CDR3: CASRRQGENIQYF
DNA: TGTGCCAGCCGACGACAGGGGGAAAACATTCAGTACTTC

J: TRBJ1-2
V: TRBV11-3
size: -
D: -
CDR3: CASSLEGGSGYTF
DNA: TGTGCCAGCAGCTTAGAGGGGGGTAGTGGCTACACCTTC

J: TRBJ1-2
V: TRBV7-9
size: once
D: TRBD1
CDR3: CASSLAGTDLYTF
DNA: TGTGCCAGCAGCTTAGCGGGGACAGACCTCTACACCTTC

J: TRBJ2-3
V: TRBV7-2
size: -
D: TRBD2
CDR3: CASSSLAGSDTQYF
DNA: TGTGCCAGCAGCTCTTTAGCGGGGTCGGATACGCAGTATTTT

J: TRBJ1-5
V: TRBV24-1
size: -
D: TRBD1
CDR3: CATSAGTVQPQHF
DNA: TGTGCCACCAGTGCCGGGACAGTTCAGCCCCAGCATTTT

J: TRBJ2-3
V: TRBV11-3
size: -
D: -
CDR3: CASSPVGGHTDTQYF
DNA: TGTGCCAGCAGCCCAGTCGGGGGTCACACAGATACGCAGTATTTT